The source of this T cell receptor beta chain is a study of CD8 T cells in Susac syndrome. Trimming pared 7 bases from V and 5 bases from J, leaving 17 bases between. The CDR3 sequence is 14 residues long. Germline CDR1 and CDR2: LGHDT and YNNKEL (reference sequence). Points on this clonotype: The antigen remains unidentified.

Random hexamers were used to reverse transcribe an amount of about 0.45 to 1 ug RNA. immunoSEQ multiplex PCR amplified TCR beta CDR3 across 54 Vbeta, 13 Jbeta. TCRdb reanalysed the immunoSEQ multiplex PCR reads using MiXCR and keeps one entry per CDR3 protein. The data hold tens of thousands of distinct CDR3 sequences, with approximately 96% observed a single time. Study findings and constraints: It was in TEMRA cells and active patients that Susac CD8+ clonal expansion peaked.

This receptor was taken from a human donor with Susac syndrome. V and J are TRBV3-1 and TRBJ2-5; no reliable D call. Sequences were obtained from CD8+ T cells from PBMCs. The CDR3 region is CASTPRAAGETQYF. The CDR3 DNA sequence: TGTGCCAGCACCCCTCGGGCGGCTGGGGAGACCCAGTACTTC.